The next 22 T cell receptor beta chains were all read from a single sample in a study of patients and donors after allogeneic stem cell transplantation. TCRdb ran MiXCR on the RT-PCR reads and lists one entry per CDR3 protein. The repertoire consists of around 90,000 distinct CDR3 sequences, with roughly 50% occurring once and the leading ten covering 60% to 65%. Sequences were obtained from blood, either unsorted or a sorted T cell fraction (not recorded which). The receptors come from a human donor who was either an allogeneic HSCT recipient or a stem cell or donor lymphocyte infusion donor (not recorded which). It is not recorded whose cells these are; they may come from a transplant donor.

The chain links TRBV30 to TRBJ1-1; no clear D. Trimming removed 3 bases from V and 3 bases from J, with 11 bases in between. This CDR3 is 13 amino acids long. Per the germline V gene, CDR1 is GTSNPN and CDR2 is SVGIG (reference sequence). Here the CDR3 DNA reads TGTGCCTGGAGCGGTGGGCGGGACACTGAAGCTTTCTTT. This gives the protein CAWSGGRDTEAFF.

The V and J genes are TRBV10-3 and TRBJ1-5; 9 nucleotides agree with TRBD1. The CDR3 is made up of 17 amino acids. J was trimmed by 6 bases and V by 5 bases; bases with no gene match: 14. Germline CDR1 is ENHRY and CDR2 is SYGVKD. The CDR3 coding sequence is TGTGCCATCAGTCCGAACCCCGACAGGGGGGAAGGTCAGCCCCAGCATTTT. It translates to CAISPNPDRGEGQPQHF.

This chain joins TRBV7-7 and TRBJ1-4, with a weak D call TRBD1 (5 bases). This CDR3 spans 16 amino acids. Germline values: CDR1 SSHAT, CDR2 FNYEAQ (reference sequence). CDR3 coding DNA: TGTGCTAGCCAACATGGGATAAGGGGTCTCAGTGAAAAACTGTTTTTT. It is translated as CASQHGIRGLSEKLFF.

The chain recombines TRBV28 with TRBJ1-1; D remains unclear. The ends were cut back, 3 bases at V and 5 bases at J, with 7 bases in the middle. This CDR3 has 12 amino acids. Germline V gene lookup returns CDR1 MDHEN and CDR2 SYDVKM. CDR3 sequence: CASSFPPTEAFF. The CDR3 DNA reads TGTGCCAGCAGTTTTCCCCCGACTGAAGCTTTCTTT.

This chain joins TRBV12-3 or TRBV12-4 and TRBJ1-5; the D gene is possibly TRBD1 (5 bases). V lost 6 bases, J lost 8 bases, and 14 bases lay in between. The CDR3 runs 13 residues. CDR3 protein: CASSLTLGEPQHF. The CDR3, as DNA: TGTGCCAGCAGCCTGACCTTAGGGGAGCCCCAGCATTTT.

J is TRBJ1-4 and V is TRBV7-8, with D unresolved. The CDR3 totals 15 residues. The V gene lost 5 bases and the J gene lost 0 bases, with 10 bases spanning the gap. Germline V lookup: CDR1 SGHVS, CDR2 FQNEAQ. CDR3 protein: CASSPLPATNEKLFF. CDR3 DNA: TGTGCCAGCAGCCCACTACCTGCAACTAATGAAAAACTGTTTTTT.

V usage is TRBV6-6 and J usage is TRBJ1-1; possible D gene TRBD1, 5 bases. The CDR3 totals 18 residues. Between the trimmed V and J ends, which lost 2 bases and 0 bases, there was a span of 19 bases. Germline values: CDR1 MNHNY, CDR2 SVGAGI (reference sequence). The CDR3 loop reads CASSYARDLSVMNTEAFF. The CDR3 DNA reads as TGTGCCAGCAGTTACGCCCGGGACCTTTCGGTCATGAACACTGAAGCTTTCTTT.

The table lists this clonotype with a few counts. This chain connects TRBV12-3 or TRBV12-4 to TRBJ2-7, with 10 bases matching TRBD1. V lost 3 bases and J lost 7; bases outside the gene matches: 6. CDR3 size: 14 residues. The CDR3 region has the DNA TGTGCCAGCAGTTTCGACAGGGGGCTTCGTGAGCAGTACTTC. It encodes CASSFDRGLREQYF.

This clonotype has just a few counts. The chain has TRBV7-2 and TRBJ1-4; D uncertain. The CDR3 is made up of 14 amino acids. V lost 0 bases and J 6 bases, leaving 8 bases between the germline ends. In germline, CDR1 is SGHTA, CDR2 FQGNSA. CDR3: CASSLATGYEKLFF. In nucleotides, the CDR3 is TGTGCCAGCAGCTTAGCGACCGGATATGAAAAACTGTTTTTT.

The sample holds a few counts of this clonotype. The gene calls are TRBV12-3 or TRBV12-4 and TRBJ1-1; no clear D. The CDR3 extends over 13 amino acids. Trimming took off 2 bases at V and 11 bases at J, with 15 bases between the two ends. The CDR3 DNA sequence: TGTGCCAGCAGTTTAAGTTTAAGGATGTCGGCTTTCTTT. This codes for CASSLSLRMSAFF.

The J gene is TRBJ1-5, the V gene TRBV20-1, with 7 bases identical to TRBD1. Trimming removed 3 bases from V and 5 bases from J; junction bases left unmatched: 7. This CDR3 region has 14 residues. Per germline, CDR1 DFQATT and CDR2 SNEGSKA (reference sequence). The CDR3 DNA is TGCAGTGCTAGGGGACAGTTACTTGATCAGCCCCAGCATTTT. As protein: CSARGQLLDQPQHF.

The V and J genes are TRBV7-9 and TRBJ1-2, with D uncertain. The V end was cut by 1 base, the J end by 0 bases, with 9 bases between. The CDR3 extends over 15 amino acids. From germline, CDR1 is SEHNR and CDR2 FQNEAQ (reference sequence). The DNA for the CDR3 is TGTGCCAGCAGCTTAGAGTCGGTGACTAACTATGGCTACACCTTC. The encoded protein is CASSLESVTNYGYTF. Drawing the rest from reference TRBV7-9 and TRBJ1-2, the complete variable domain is DTGVSQNPRHKITKRGQNVTFRCDPISEHNRLYWYRQTLGQGPEFLTYFQNEAQLEKSRLLSDRFSAERPKGSFSTLEIQRTEQGDSAMYLCASSLESVTNYGYTFGSGTRLTVV.

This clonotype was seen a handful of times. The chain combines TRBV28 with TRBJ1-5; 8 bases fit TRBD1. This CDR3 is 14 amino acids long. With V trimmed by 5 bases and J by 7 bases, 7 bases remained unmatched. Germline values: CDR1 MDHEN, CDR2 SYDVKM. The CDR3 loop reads CASSRDRGRQPQHF. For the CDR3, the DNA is TGTGCCAGCAGTCGAGACAGGGGACGACAGCCCCAGCATTTT.

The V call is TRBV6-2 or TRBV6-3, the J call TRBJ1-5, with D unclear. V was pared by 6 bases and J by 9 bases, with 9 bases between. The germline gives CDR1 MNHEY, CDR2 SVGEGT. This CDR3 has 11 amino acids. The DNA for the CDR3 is TGTGCCAGCAGCCACGGTGGGCCCCAGCATTTT. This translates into CASSHGGPQHF.

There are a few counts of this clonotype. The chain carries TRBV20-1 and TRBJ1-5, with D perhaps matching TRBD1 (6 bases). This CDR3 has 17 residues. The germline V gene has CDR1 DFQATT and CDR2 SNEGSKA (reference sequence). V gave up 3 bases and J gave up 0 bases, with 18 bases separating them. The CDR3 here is CSAREKDSVYSNQPQHF. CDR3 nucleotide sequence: TGCAGTGCTAGGGAAAAGGACAGCGTCTATAGCAATCAGCCCCAGCATTTT.

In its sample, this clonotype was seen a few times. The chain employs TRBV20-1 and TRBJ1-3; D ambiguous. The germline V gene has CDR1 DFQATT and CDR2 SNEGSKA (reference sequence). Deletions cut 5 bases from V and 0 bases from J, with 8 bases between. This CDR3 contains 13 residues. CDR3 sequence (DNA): TGCAGTGCTCTACGGTTCTCTGGAAACACCATATATTTT. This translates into CSALRFSGNTIYF.

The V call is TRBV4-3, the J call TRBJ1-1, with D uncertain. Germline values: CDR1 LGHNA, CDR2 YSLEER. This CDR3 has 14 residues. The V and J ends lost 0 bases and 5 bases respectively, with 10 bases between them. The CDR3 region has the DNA TGCGCCAGCAGCCAAGAGTCCCCGAGAACTGAAGCTTTCTTT. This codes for CASSQESPRTEAFF.

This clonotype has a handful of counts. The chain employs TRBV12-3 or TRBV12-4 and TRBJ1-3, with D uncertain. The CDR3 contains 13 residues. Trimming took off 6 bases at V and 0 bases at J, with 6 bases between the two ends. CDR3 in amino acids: CASSSYSGNTIYF. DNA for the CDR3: TGTGCCAGCAGCTCGTACTCTGGAAACACCATATATTTT.

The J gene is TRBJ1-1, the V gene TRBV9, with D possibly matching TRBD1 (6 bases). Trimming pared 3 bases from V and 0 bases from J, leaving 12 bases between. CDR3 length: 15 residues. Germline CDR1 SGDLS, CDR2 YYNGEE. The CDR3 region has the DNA TGTGCCAGCAGCGGATGGGGGCAATTGAACACTGAAGCTTTCTTT. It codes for CASSGWGQLNTEAFF. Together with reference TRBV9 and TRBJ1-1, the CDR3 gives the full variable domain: DSGVTQTPKHLITATGQRVTLRCSPRSGDLSVYWYQQSLDQGLQFLIQYYNGEERAKGNILERFSAQQFPDLHSELNLSSLELGDSALYFCASSGWGQLNTEAFFGQGTRLTVV.

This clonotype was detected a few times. CDR3 region: CASRSPDRMRGNTIYF. DNA of the CDR3: TGTGCCAGCAGGTCACCCGACAGAATGAGGGGAAACACCATATATTTT. V is TRBV28 and J is TRBJ1-3, with a tentative D call TRBD1 (5 bases). This CDR3 is 16 amino acids long. From germline, CDR1 is MDHEN and CDR2 SYDVKM. The V gene lost 6 bases and the J gene lost 4 bases, with 19 bases spanning the gap.

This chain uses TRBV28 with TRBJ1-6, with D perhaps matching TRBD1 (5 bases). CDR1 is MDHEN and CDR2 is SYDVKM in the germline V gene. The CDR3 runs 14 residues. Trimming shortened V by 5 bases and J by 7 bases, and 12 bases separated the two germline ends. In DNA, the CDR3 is TGTGCCAGCAGTCCGGGGGTCTTCAATTCACCCCTCCACTTT. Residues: CASSPGVFNSPLHF.

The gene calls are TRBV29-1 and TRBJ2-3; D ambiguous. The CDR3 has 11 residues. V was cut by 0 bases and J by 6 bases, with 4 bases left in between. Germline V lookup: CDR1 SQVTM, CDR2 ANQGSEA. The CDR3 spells CSVEDPDTQYF. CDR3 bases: TGCAGCGTTGAAGATCCTGATACGCAGTATTTT.